The next 13 T cell receptor beta chains were all read from a single sample in a study of blood T cell repertoires in COVID-19. Assay: immunoSEQ multiplex PCR; the TCRdb copy retains only in-frame clones and omits some. This sample has some 190,000 clones, with 70% to 85% found just once. Input material: peripheral blood. The receptors stem from a man older than 75 with COVID-19, enrolled during active disease.

The chain combines TRBV6-2 or TRBV6-3 with TRBJ1-2; 12 bases align to TRBD1. Losses at the gene ends were 2 bases for V and 0 bases for J; bases not matched to a gene: 4. Germline lookup yields CDR1 MNHEY and CDR2 SVGEGT. The CDR3 contains 17 residues. This CDR3 reads CASSYDRDRGPNYGYTF. The CDR3 DNA is TGTGCCAGCAGTTACGATCGGGACAGGGGGCCTAACTATGGCTACACCTTC.

The count of this clone is one. The chain employs TRBV19 and TRBJ1-4; TRBD1 aligns across 7 bases. Germline loops: CDR1 LNHDA, CDR2 SQIVND (reference sequence). The trim removed 4 bases at V and 5 bases at J, leaving 7 bases unmatched. The CDR3 length is 15 residues. DNA for the CDR3: TGTGCCAGTAGTACCTTACAGGGGTTGAATGAAAAACTGTTTTTT. This sequence encodes CASSTLQGLNEKLFF.

The chain combines TRBV4-2 with TRBJ1-4; 7 nucleotides match TRBD1. The germline CDR1 and CDR2 sequences are LGHNA and YNFKEQ. The CDR3 runs to 14 residues. V trimming: 6 bases; J trimming: 2 bases; junction bases outside the gene matches: 3. CDR3: CASSQQGTNEKLFF. The DNA for the CDR3 is TGTGCCAGCAGTCAACAGGGGACTAATGAAAAACTGTTTTTT.

This clone has a handful of counts. V and J are TRBV5-1 and TRBJ2-7, with TRBD1 identical over 7 bases. V trimming: 3 bases; J trimming: 0 bases; junction bases outside the gene matches: 6. The CDR3 is made up of 15 amino acids. Germline V lookup: CDR1 SGHRS, CDR2 YFSETQ. CDR3 loop: CASSWDTGVSYEQYF. CDR3 coding DNA: TGCGCCAGCAGCTGGGATACAGGGGTCTCCTACGAGCAGTACTTC.

The chain couples TRBV5-4 to TRBJ2-7, with 7 bases aligning to TRBD1. The CDR3 is 13 amino acids. Germline CDR1 and CDR2: SGHNT and YYREEE (reference sequence). The V gene end was trimmed by 3 bases and the J gene end by 5 bases; junction bases not matched to a gene: 5. In DNA form, the CDR3 reads TGTGCCAGCAGCTCGGACAGGTGGAACGAGCAGTACTTC. Translating gives CASSSDRWNEQYF.

Comments on this clone: Different DNA sequences within this sample yield the same CDR3. The chain carries TRBV7-9 and TRBJ1-5; possibly TRBD1 for D (6 bases). CDR1 is SEHNR, CDR2 FQNEAQ, per germline (reference sequence). The CDR3 covers 14 residues. Between the trimmed V and J ends, which lost 1 base and 5 bases, there was a span of 9 bases. As DNA, the CDR3 is TGTGCCAGCAGCTTAGGACAGGCCGATCAGCCCCAGCATTTT. This gives the protein CASSLGQADQPQHF.

V usage is TRBV5-1 and J usage is TRBJ1-4; TRBD1 matches at 9 bases. J lost 2 bases, V lost 4 bases, and 3 bases had no gene match. Germline CDR1 reads SGHRS; CDR2 reads YFSETQ. This CDR3 contains 15 residues. The CDR3 coding sequence is TGCGCCAGCAGCCTGGGGACAGGGACTAATGAAAAACTGTTTTTT. Translation: CASSLGTGTNEKLFF.

This clone was seen only once. The rearrangement joins TRBV19 to TRBJ2-1, with D maybe TRBD2 (6 bases). The CDR3 covers 14 residues. CDR1 is LNHDA and CDR2 is SQIVND in the germline V gene (reference sequence). The V end lost 7 bases, the J end lost 2 bases, and 12 bases lay between the germline ends. This CDR3 is CASTPGGAYNEQFF. The CDR3 nucleotides are TGTGCCAGTACCCCCGGGGGAGCCTACAATGAGCAGTTCTTC. Supplemented by reference TRBV19 and TRBJ2-1, the full variable domain reads DGGITQSPKYLFRKEGQNVTLSCEQNLNHDAMYWYRQDPGQGLRLIYYSQIVNDFQKGDIAEGYSVSREKKESFPLTVTSAQKNPTAFYLCASTPGGAYNEQFFGPGTRLTVL.

This clone was found once. The chain recombines TRBV19 with TRBJ1-2; 7 bases match TRBD1. V shed 10 bases and J 8 bases; nucleotides not matched to a gene: 7. This CDR3 spans 11 amino acids. Germline assignment: CDR1 LNHDA and CDR2 SQIVND (reference sequence). As DNA, the CDR3 is TGTGCCATCGACAGGGACGGGGGCTACACCTTC. Protein: CAIDRDGGYTF.

This chain connects TRBV9 to TRBJ2-1; the D gene is possibly TRBD2 (5 bases). CDR3 length: 16 amino acids. Trimming shortened V by 0 bases and J by 3 bases, and 13 bases separated the two germline ends. Germline CDR1 is SGDLS and CDR2 is YYNGEE. The CDR3 bases are TGTGCCAGCAGCGTAGGGACGGGAAGCGGCTACAATGAGCAGTTCTTC. It encodes CASSVGTGSGYNEQFF.

This chain joins TRBV11-2 and TRBJ1-6, with D unclear. CDR1 and CDR2 (germline): SGHAT, FQNNGV. The CDR3 extends over 14 amino acids. V was shortened by 1 base and J by 5 bases, with 6 bases between the two germline ends. The CDR3: CASSLVFDNSPLHF. The DNA for the CDR3 is TGTGCCAGCAGCTTAGTCTTTGATAATTCACCCCTCCACTTT.

The chain couples TRBV21-1 to TRBJ1-1; the table assigns TRBD1, which was not confirmed against the DNA. TRBV21-1 is shown as a pseudogene. The CDR3 runs 15 residues. CDR3 bases: TGTGCCAGCAATCCGGACAGGGGCCTGTGGGCTGAAGCTTTCTTT. Its translation: CASNPDRGLWAEAFF.

CDR3 amino acids: CASSLAVVAGGYNEQFF. As DNA, the CDR3 is TGTGCCAGCAGCTTAGCAGTGGTAGCGGGTGGCTACAATGAGCAGTTCTTC. The V and J genes are TRBV11-2 and TRBJ2-1; 7 nucleotides line up with TRBD2. V lost 1 base to trimming and J lost 3 bases; unmatched junction nucleotides: 9. The CDR3 is 17 amino acids. The germline CDR1 and CDR2 sequences are SGHAT and FQNNGV.